A selection of T cell receptor beta chains follows, all from one sample in a study of HIV-infected patients and healthy controls. TCRdb analysed the 5' RACE reads with MiXCR anew, one entry per CDR3 protein. The repertoire includes under 70,000 distinct CDR3 sequences, over 15% of them detected once, and 1.4% sits in the top ten. Specimen: CD4+ T cells from blood. The receptors shown here come from a human donor in good health. Each CDR3 is given with its conserved first and last residue. D genes are given only for firm matches. Only some rows state a clone size, as once, few, many or a class for expanded clones.

cdr3_aa: CASSLSGVGAYEQYF
cdr3_nt: TGTGCCAGCAGCTTAAGTGGGGTGGGGGCCTACGAGCAGTACTTC
v_call: TRBV7-8
j_call: TRBJ2-7
clone_size: once
d_call: -

cdr3_aa: CASSFTGKYSNQPQHF
cdr3_nt: TGTGCCAGCAGTTTCACAGGAAAATATAGCAATCAGCCCCAGCATTTT
v_call: TRBV27
j_call: TRBJ1-5
clone_size: -
d_call: -

cdr3_aa: CASRQRGQSPGTQYF
cdr3_nt: TGTGCCAGCAGGCAGAGGGGACAAAGCCCCGGTACGCAGTATTTT
v_call: TRBV6-1
j_call: TRBJ2-3
clone_size: many
d_call: -

cdr3_aa: CASSLAEFNEKLFF
cdr3_nt: TGCGCCAGCAGCTTGGCAGAGTTTAATGAAAAACTGTTTTTT
v_call: TRBV5-1
j_call: TRBJ1-4
clone_size: -
d_call: -

cdr3_aa: CASSVVEQGLSGANVLTF
cdr3_nt: TGCGCCAGCAGCGTTGTGGAGCAGGGCCTCTCTGGGGCCAACGTCCTGACTTTC
v_call: TRBV5-1
j_call: TRBJ2-6
clone_size: few
d_call: -

cdr3_aa: CASSQDGQSMNTEAFF
cdr3_nt: TGTGCCAGCAGCCAAGATGGCCAGAGCATGAACACTGAAGCTTTCTTT
v_call: TRBV14
j_call: TRBJ1-1
clone_size: many
d_call: -

cdr3_aa: CASSSRDRGYEETQYF
cdr3_nt: TGTGCCAGCAGCTCCCGGGACAGGGGTTATGAGGAGACCCAGTACTTC
v_call: TRBV3-1
j_call: TRBJ2-5
clone_size: many
d_call: TRBD1

cdr3_aa: CAWSTGNQPQHF
cdr3_nt: TGTGCCTGGAGCACAGGGAATCAGCCCCAGCATTTT
v_call: TRBV30
j_call: TRBJ1-5
clone_size: few
d_call: -

cdr3_aa: CASSLAARGHTEAFF
cdr3_nt: TGTGCCAGCAGCTTGGCTGCCAGGGGGCACACTGAAGCTTTCTTT
v_call: TRBV7-2
j_call: TRBJ1-1
clone_size: few
d_call: TRBD1

cdr3_aa: CASSLAGAGGPDTQYF
cdr3_nt: TGTGCCAGCAGCTTAGCGGGGGCGGGGGGGCCAGATACGCAGTATTTT
v_call: TRBV7-2
j_call: TRBJ2-3
clone_size: few
d_call: TRBD2

cdr3_aa: CASSQDWGTVGYEQYF
cdr3_nt: TGCGCCAGCAGCCAAGATTGGGGTACAGTCGGCTACGAGCAGTACTTC
v_call: TRBV4-3
j_call: TRBJ2-7
clone_size: -
d_call: -

cdr3_aa: CSVNEGAGTEAFF
cdr3_nt: TGCAGCGTGAACGAGGGGGCGGGTACTGAAGCTTTCTTT
v_call: TRBV29-1
j_call: TRBJ1-1
clone_size: many
d_call: TRBD1

cdr3_aa: CASSFRDRGRYTEAFF
cdr3_nt: TGCGCCAGCAGCTTCCGGGACAGGGGGCGATACACTGAAGCTTTCTTT
v_call: TRBV4-1
j_call: TRBJ1-1
clone_size: -
d_call: TRBD1